Listed here are 19 T cell receptor beta chains from one sample, sequenced in a study of regulatory T cells in long-lasting Graves disease. Arm-PCR of CDR3 regions and iRepertoire HTBI primers were used to build TCR beta libraries. MiXCR was run by TCRdb on the multiplex PCR reads, yielding one entry per CDR3 protein. Counted here are 400,000 to 500,000 distinct CDR3 sequences, more than 20% occurring once; the ten biggest clones make up about 7.8%. Time point given: persistent/refractory GD, antithyroid drugs over 5 years with positive TRAb. With RNA extracted from PBMCs as input, the TCR library was made. Sequenced material: peripheral blood mononuclear cells (PBMCs), taken when the disease was refractory, from a patient treated with antithyroid drugs. These receptors originate from a female donor with Graves disease.

Many counts were recorded for this clonotype. The V gene is TRBV15, the J gene TRBJ1-1; possible D gene TRBD1, 5 bases. This CDR3 has 17 amino acids. V was trimmed by 3 bases and J by 3 bases, leaving 20 bases between them. Looked up from germline, CDR1 is LNHNV and CDR2 is YYDKDF (reference sequence). The chain's CDR3 is CATSSGTAGYVDTEAFF. As DNA, the CDR3 is TGTGCCACCAGCAGCGGGACTGCCGGGTATGTTGACACTGAAGCTTTCTTT.

This clonotype was observed a few times. The V call is TRBV27, the J call TRBJ1-2; D is possibly TRBD1 (6 bases). Germline V gene lookup returns CDR1 MNHEY and CDR2 SMNVEV (reference sequence). The CDR3 is 15 residues long. The V end lost 6 bases, the J end lost 8 bases, and 22 bases lay between the germline ends. CDR3 residues: CASSWTAGSSRGYTF. The CDR3 DNA reads TGTGCCAGCAGCTGGACAGCGGGGAGTTCCCGCGGCTACACCTTC.

At least ten counts were recorded for this clonotype. J is TRBJ1-1 and V is TRBV6-1, with a tentative D call TRBD1 (5 bases). Germline V gives CDR1 MNHNS, CDR2 SASEGT. Trimming cost V 7 bases and J 3 bases, with 12 bases left between them. This CDR3 contains 13 residues. The CDR3 sequence: CASKGTLDTEAFF. CDR3 sequence (DNA): TGTGCCAGCAAAGGGACCTTAGACACTGAAGCTTTCTTT.

The V gene is TRBV28, the J gene TRBJ2-3, with D unresolved. V was pared by 2 bases and J by 2 bases, with 5 bases between. CDR3 length: 13 residues. Germline values: CDR1 MDHEN, CDR2 SYDVKM. CDR3 bases: TGTGCCAGCAGTTTAACCCCCACAGATACGCAGTATTTT. Its protein is CASSLTPTDTQYF.

The genes are TRBV2 and TRBJ2-1, with TRBD1 matching 9 bases. Germline V CDR1 and CDR2: SNHLY, FYNNEI. Trimming took 0 bases from V and 4 from J; bases not matched to a gene: 7. The CDR3 contains 17 residues. The CDR3 sequence: CASSEALGTGPYNEQFF. In DNA, the CDR3 is TGTGCCAGCAGTGAAGCGCTTGGGACAGGGCCTTACAATGAGCAGTTCTTC. Full variable domain (missing parts from reference TRBV2 and TRBJ2-1): EPEVTQTPSHQVTQMGQEVILRCVPISNHLYFYWYRQILGQKVEFLVSFYNNEISEKSEIFDDQFSVERPDGSNFTLKIRSTKLEDSAMYFCASSEALGTGPYNEQFFGPGTRLTVL.

The sample holds many counts of this clonotype. The CDR3, as DNA: TGTGCCAGCAGACCAAGGGGAGGGGGGTTAGAAAAACTGTTTTTT. Translated, it gives CASRPRGGGLEKLFF. The chain couples TRBV28 to TRBJ1-4, with D possibly TRBD1 on 6 matching bases. V was cut by 6 bases and J by 8 bases, with 19 bases left in between. The CDR3 sequence is 15 residues long. Germline-derived CDR1 and CDR2 are MDHEN and SYDVKM. The variable domain in full, completed from reference TRBV28 and TRBJ1-4, reads DVKVTQSSRYLVKRTGEKVFLECVQDMDHENMFWYRQDPGLGLRLIYFSYDVKMKEKGDIPEGYSVSREKKERFSLILESASTNQTSMYLCASRPRGGGLEKLFFGSGTQLSVL.

The rearrangement links TRBV15 to TRBJ2-7, with 13 bases matching TRBD2. CDR1 is LNHNV and CDR2 is YYDKDF in the germline V gene (reference sequence). With V trimmed by 0 bases and J by 7 bases, 6 bases remained unmatched. CDR3 length: 16 residues. CDR3 in DNA: TGTGCCACCAGCAGAGATAGGACTAGCGGGAGTTGGGAGCAGTACTTC. Translating it yields CATSRDRTSGSWEQYF.

This clonotype was seen many times. The V gene is TRBV11-2, the J gene TRBJ1-1; TRBD1 aligns across 10 bases. The CDR3 has 14 amino acids. The germline gives CDR1 SGHAT, CDR2 FQNNGV. V lost 5 bases, J lost 4 bases, and 4 bases stayed unmatched. In nucleotides, the CDR3 is TGTGCCAGCAGCCTAAGGGACAGGGGCACTGAAGCTTTCTTT. Protein: CASSLRDRGTEAFF.

This clonotype came up many times. The chain uses TRBV28 and TRBJ2-7; TRBD1 matches at 12 bases. J lost 6 bases, V lost 4 bases, and 4 bases had no gene match. The germline gives CDR1 MDHEN, CDR2 SYDVKM. The CDR3 is 14 amino acids. The CDR3 sequence: CASSWGQGAFEQYF. DNA for the CDR3: TGTGCCAGCAGTTGGGGACAGGGGGCTTTCGAGCAGTACTTC.

V gene TRBV27 combines with J gene TRBJ2-4; D possibly corresponds to TRBD2 (6 bases). The end of the DNA is better explained by TRBJ2-5, so the J call may be wrong. Germline lookup yields CDR1 MNHEY and CDR2 SMNVEV (reference sequence). This CDR3 contains 14 residues. The CDR3 DNA follows: TGTGCCAGCAGTTTATCAGGGACTCCTAGGACCCAGTACTTC. Amino acids: CASSLSGTPRTQYF.

This clonotype has ten or more counts. The chain recombines TRBV5-5 with TRBJ1-2; TRBD1 might be the D (5 bases). This CDR3 spans 13 amino acids. CDR1 SGHKS and CDR2 YYEKEE come from the germline V gene (reference sequence). Trimming took off 0 bases at V and 8 bases at J, with 11 bases between the two ends. The CDR3 spells CASSLGGAVGYTF. The CDR3 coding sequence is TGTGCCAGCAGCTTGGGGGGCGCGGTGGGCTACACCTTC.

This clonotype was counted a few times. The V call is TRBV29-1, the J call TRBJ1-2; no reliable D call. The CDR3 covers 14 residues. V shed 0 bases and J shed 2 bases, with 10 bases lying between them. The germline V gene encodes CDR1 SQVTM and CDR2 ANQGSEA. The CDR3 spells CSVEDLAGNYGYTF. The DNA of the CDR3 is TGCAGCGTTGAAGATCTTGCAGGAAACTATGGCTACACCTTC.

Ten or more counts support this clonotype. CDR3 sequence: CASSRPPRTEAFF. The CDR3 bases are TGTGCCAGCAGCCGACCCCCCCGGACTGAAGCTTTCTTT. This chain uses TRBV12-3 or TRBV12-4 with TRBJ1-1; D remains ambiguous. V lost 6 bases to trimming and J lost 5 bases, with 13 bases between them. The CDR3 covers 13 residues.

This clonotype turned up a few times. The chain is built from TRBV20-1 and TRBJ2-4, with D unclear. V gave up 1 base and J gave up 0 bases, with 7 bases separating them. Germline CDR1 and CDR2: DFQATT and SNEGSKA (reference sequence). This CDR3 has 14 residues. CDR3 region: CSARVPGAKNIQYF. DNA for the CDR3: TGCAGTGCTAGAGTCCCTGGAGCCAAAAACATTCAGTACTTC.

V is TRBV6-9 and J is TRBJ1-2; 7 bases align to TRBD1. This CDR3 region has 15 residues. CDR1 and CDR2 from the germline V gene are MNHGY and SVAAGI. J lost 4 bases, V lost 3 bases, and 8 bases had no gene match. CDR3 bases: TGTGCCAGCAGTTACGGTACAGGGGTACTCTATGGCTACACCTTC. Translated, it gives CASSYGTGVLYGYTF.

The chain recombines TRBV28 with TRBJ2-5; tentatively, D is TRBD1 (6 bases). V was cut by 6 bases and J by 2 bases, with 19 bases left in between. The germline V gene has CDR1 MDHEN and CDR2 SYDVKM. The CDR3 runs to 16 residues. CDR3 nucleotide sequence: TGTGCCAGCAGAGGCAGGGTCCTCAGGGGACAAGAGACCCAGTACTTC. Translating gives CASRGRVLRGQETQYF.

This clonotype came up many times. The chain is built from TRBV11-2 and TRBJ2-7, with 7 bases that match TRBD2. The CDR3 is made up of 15 amino acids. Trimming at V came to 6 bases and at J to 6 bases, leaving 14 bases not matched to a gene. Looked up from germline, CDR1 is SGHAT and CDR2 is FQNNGV. This CDR3 reads CASSTASQPSGEQYF. The CDR3 region has the DNA TGTGCCAGCAGTACCGCTAGCCAGCCTAGCGGCGAGCAGTACTTC.

This clonotype was seen a few times. V is TRBV7-8 and J is TRBJ2-7; 11 nucleotides match TRBD1. Germline-derived CDR1 and CDR2 are SGHVS and FQNEAQ. The ends lost 5 bases at V and 6 bases at J; junction bases unmatched: 6. CDR3 length equals 14 residues. The DNA of the CDR3 is TGTGCCAGCAGCACCGGGACAGGGGGTCGCGAGCAGTACTTC. The encoded protein is CASSTGTGGREQYF.

This clonotype was seen repeatedly, ten times or more. V gene TRBV28 combines with J gene TRBJ2-7, with a tentative D call TRBD1 (5 bases). Germline CDR1 reads MDHEN; CDR2 reads SYDVKM. The V and J ends lost 2 bases and 4 bases respectively, with 12 bases between them. The CDR3 is made up of 14 amino acids. CDR3 residues: CASSLTGLAYEQYF. The CDR3 coding sequence is TGTGCCAGCAGTTTAACAGGCTTGGCATACGAGCAGTACTTC.